This entry lists 3 T cell receptor beta chains sequenced from one sample in a study of CD8 T cells in ankylosing spondylitis. Regarding the study as a whole: In ankylosing spondylitis blood, a motif of roughly eight highly homologous TCR beta variants appeared characteristic.

Their target antigens are unknown. TCRdb called the 5' RACE reads again in MiXCR, with one record for every CDR3 protein. The repertoire consists of a few hundred thousand distinct CDR3 sequences, with approximately 20% occurring once and the leading ten covering roughly a sixth. Sequenced input: blood, either unsorted or a sorted T cell fraction (not recorded which). The receptors stem from a male donor with ankylosing spondylitis.

The chain recombines TRBV11-2 with TRBJ2-7; TRBD1 might be the D (6 bases). The V and J ends lost 5 bases and 9 bases respectively, with 14 bases between them. The germline gives CDR1 SGHAT, CDR2 FQNNGV. This CDR3 comprises 12 residues. The CDR3 bases are TGTGCCAGCAGCGCGAGCGCAGGGGTGCAGTACTTC. Translation gives CASSASAGVQYF.

The V call is TRBV7-9, the J call TRBJ2-3, with a tentative D call TRBD2 (6 bases). Germline V gene data show CDR1 as SEHNR and CDR2 as FQNEAQ (reference sequence). V lost 9 bases, J lost 4 bases, and 20 bases lay in between. CDR3 length: 15 amino acids. In DNA, the CDR3 is TGTGCCAGTCGCGACCACGCGGGATCCGCAGATACGCAGTATTTT. Its translation is CASRDHAGSADTQYF. The full variable domain, completed using reference TRBV7-9 and TRBJ2-3, is DTGVSQNPRHKITKRGQNVTFRCDPISEHNRLYWYRQTLGQGPEFLTYFQNEAQLEKSRLLSDRFSAERPKGSFSTLEIQRTEQGDSAMYLCASRDHAGSADTQYFGPGTRLTVL.

This clonotype was recorded many times. The rearrangement joins TRBV3-1 to TRBJ1-1, with a tentative D call TRBD1 (5 bases). The V end lost 4 bases, the J end lost 0 bases, and 9 bases lay between the germline ends. The CDR3 has 14 residues. Germline CDR1 is LGHDT and CDR2 is YNNKEL (reference sequence). The DNA for the CDR3 is TGTGCCAGCAGCCGCCGGGGGATGAACACTGAAGCTTTCTTT. Residues: CASSRRGMNTEAFF.